This is a list of T cell receptor beta chains from one sample in a study of persistence of HIV-infected CD4 T cells. What these receptors recognize is not known. Clones were sequenced by immunoSEQ multiplex PCR, and TCRdb holds only the in-frame ones, with some missing. The sample records more than 35,000 clones, roughly 90% being singletons. This specimen was CD4+ T cells sorted from PBMCs after approximately 18-hour stimulation, taken from a patient who received antiretroviral therapy. These receptors originate from an adult man with HIV who was CMV-seropositive. Both conserved end residues are part of each CDR3. The order of the fields is CDR3 DNA, CDR3 protein, D gene, J gene, V gene, clone size. The D gene is left open where the match is weak. Not every row has a clone size; where given, it reads once, few, many or a size class.

cdr3_nt: TGTGCCATCAGTGGGGACCTCACCTACGAGCAGTACTTC; cdr3_aa: CAISGDLTYEQYF; d_call: NA; j_call: TRBJ2-7; v_call: TRBV10-3; clone_size: NA
cdr3_nt: TGTGCCAGCCGTCCGGGACTTACCTACGAGCAGTACTTC; cdr3_aa: CASRPGLTYEQYF; d_call: NA; j_call: TRBJ2-7; v_call: TRBV10-3; clone_size: NA
cdr3_nt: TGCGCCAGCAGCCGGGGGACAGGGGACTCCTACGAGCAGTACTTC; cdr3_aa: CASSRGTGDSYEQYF; d_call: TRBD1; j_call: TRBJ2-7; v_call: TRBV5-1; clone_size: few
cdr3_nt: TGTGCCAGCAGTTACGGACAACTCAATCAGCCCCAGCATTTT; cdr3_aa: CASSYGQLNQPQHF; d_call: NA; j_call: TRBJ1-5; v_call: TRBV6-6; clone_size: NA
cdr3_nt: TGTGCCTGGAGTGTGGGCCCTTATGGCTACACCTTC; cdr3_aa: CAWSVGPYGYTF; d_call: NA; j_call: TRBJ1-2; v_call: TRBV30; clone_size: NA
cdr3_nt: TGTGCCAGCAGCTCCCTAGCGAGGGTTCTGAACACTGAAGCTTTCTTT; cdr3_aa: CASSSLARVLNTEAFF; d_call: NA; j_call: TRBJ1-1; v_call: TRBV7-8; clone_size: NA
cdr3_nt: TGTGCCAGCAGCCCATTGGGGAGGTCCTACAATGAGCAGTTCTTC; cdr3_aa: CASSPLGRSYNEQFF; d_call: NA; j_call: TRBJ2-1; v_call: TRBV7-2; clone_size: NA
cdr3_nt: TGTGCCAGCAGCCCCGCGGGCGGGGGGGTCTACGAGCAGTACTTC; cdr3_aa: CASSPAGGGVYEQYF; d_call: TRBD2; j_call: TRBJ2-7; v_call: TRBV7-3; clone_size: NA
cdr3_nt: TGTGCCAGCAGACCCGACAGGGGGAGCAATCAGCCCCAGCATTTT; cdr3_aa: CASRPDRGSNQPQHF; d_call: TRBD1; j_call: TRBJ1-5; v_call: TRBV6-5; clone_size: NA
cdr3_nt: TGTGCCAGTAAATCGGTCACAGATACGCAGTATTTT; cdr3_aa: CASKSVTDTQYF; d_call: NA; j_call: TRBJ2-3; v_call: TRBV19; clone_size: NA
cdr3_nt: TGCGCCAGCAGCTTGGGAGCGCGGATGAACACTGAAGCTTTCTTT; cdr3_aa: CASSLGARMNTEAFF; d_call: NA; j_call: TRBJ1-1; v_call: TRBV5-1; clone_size: few
cdr3_nt: TGTGCCAGCAGCTCGGCCGTGGTGAACACTGAAGCTTTCTTT; cdr3_aa: CASSSAVVNTEAFF; d_call: NA; j_call: TRBJ1-1; v_call: TRBV5-4; clone_size: NA
cdr3_nt: TGCGCCAGCACCCGGGACAGGGACGAAGGTGAAAAACTGTTTTTT; cdr3_aa: CASTRDRDEGEKLFF; d_call: TRBD1; j_call: TRBJ1-4; v_call: TRBV5-1; clone_size: NA
cdr3_nt: TGTGCCTGGAGTTTTGGGGGCGAGGGCACAGATACGCAGTATTTT; cdr3_aa: CAWSFGGEGTDTQYF; d_call: NA; j_call: TRBJ2-3; v_call: TRBV30; clone_size: NA
cdr3_nt: TGTGCCAGTAGTAAATCCAGATCCTACGAGCAGTACTTC; cdr3_aa: CASSKSRSYEQYF; d_call: NA; j_call: TRBJ2-7; v_call: TRBV19; clone_size: NA
cdr3_nt: TGTGCCAGCAGCTCTCCGGGACTAGCGGGAGAAGAGACCCAGTACTTC; cdr3_aa: CASSSPGLAGEETQYF; d_call: TRBD2; j_call: TRBJ2-5; v_call: TRBV7-6; clone_size: NA
cdr3_nt: TGTGCCAGCAGCGGAGGAGGGAGCAATCAGCCCCAGCATTTT; cdr3_aa: CASSGGGSNQPQHF; d_call: NA; j_call: TRBJ1-5; v_call: TRBV7-6; clone_size: NA
cdr3_nt: TGCGCCAGCAGATACGGACAGACAGAAAAACTGTTTTTT; cdr3_aa: CASRYGQTEKLFF; d_call: NA; j_call: TRBJ1-4; v_call: TRBV10-2; clone_size: NA
cdr3_nt: TGTGCCAGTAGCCATACAGGGGATAATTCACCCCTCCACTTT; cdr3_aa: CASSHTGDNSPLHF; d_call: TRBD1; j_call: TRBJ1-6; v_call: TRBV19; clone_size: NA
cdr3_nt: TGTGCCAGCAGCCAAGAGCTGGGAACTAATTCACCCCTCCACTTT; cdr3_aa: CASSQELGTNSPLHF; d_call: NA; j_call: TRBJ1-6; v_call: TRBV14; clone_size: NA
cdr3_nt: TGTGCCAGCTCACCATCCCCAACCGGGGACTATGGCTACACCTTC; cdr3_aa: CASSPSPTGDYGYTF; d_call: NA; j_call: TRBJ1-2; v_call: TRBV18; clone_size: NA
cdr3_nt: TGCAGTGCTAACTCTGCTGAAGCTTTCTTT; cdr3_aa: CSANSAEAFF; d_call: NA; j_call: TRBJ1-1; v_call: TRBV20-1; clone_size: NA
cdr3_nt: TGTGCCAGCAGCTTAGGGCGGACAGCTAACTATGGCTACACCTTC; cdr3_aa: CASSLGRTANYGYTF; d_call: NA; j_call: TRBJ1-2; v_call: TRBV7-8; clone_size: NA
cdr3_nt: TGTGCCTTCCGGAGGGCTTCAAACACTGAAGCTTTCTTT; cdr3_aa: CAFRRASNTEAFF; d_call: NA; j_call: TRBJ1-1; v_call: TRBV30; clone_size: NA
cdr3_nt: TGTGCCAGCAGCCAAGATACAGGGAAGTATGGCTACACCTTC; cdr3_aa: CASSQDTGKYGYTF; d_call: NA; j_call: TRBJ1-2; v_call: TRBV3-1/TRBV3-2; clone_size: NA
cdr3_nt: TGTGCCAGCAGTGAGGTAGGCCGCGCGGGGAATGAGCAGTTCTTC; cdr3_aa: CASSEVGRAGNEQFF; d_call: NA; j_call: TRBJ2-1; v_call: TRBV6-1; clone_size: NA
cdr3_nt: TGTGCCAGCAGTTATTTGCCCCTAGGCACCGGGGAGCTGTTTTTT; cdr3_aa: CASSYLPLGTGELFF; d_call: NA; j_call: TRBJ2-2; v_call: TRBV6-2/TRBV6-3; clone_size: NA
cdr3_nt: TGTGCCAGCAGCACCTCAGGGGGTACGACTAGTGGGGCCAACGTCCTGACTTTC; cdr3_aa: CASSTSGGTTSGANVLTF; d_call: NA; j_call: TRBJ2-6; v_call: TRBV3-1/TRBV3-2; clone_size: NA
cdr3_nt: TGCAGCGCTACTTACATGAACACTGAAGCTTTCTTT; cdr3_aa: CSATYMNTEAFF; d_call: NA; j_call: TRBJ1-1; v_call: TRBV29-1; clone_size: NA
cdr3_nt: TGTGCCACCAGCAAAGAAAGTGGCCTCCAAGAGACCCAGTACTTC; cdr3_aa: CATSKESGLQETQYF; d_call: NA; j_call: TRBJ2-5; v_call: TRBV15; clone_size: NA
cdr3_nt: TGTGCCAGCAGCTTAGCTGGGACAGTCGGGGAAGCTTTCTTT; cdr3_aa: CASSLAGTVGEAFF; d_call: TRBD1; j_call: TRBJ1-1; v_call: TRBV11-1; clone_size: NA
cdr3_nt: TGTGCCATCAGTGACGCAGGGACAGGGCAAGAGACCCAGTACTTC; cdr3_aa: CAISDAGTGQETQYF; d_call: TRBD1; j_call: TRBJ2-5; v_call: TRBV10-3; clone_size: NA
cdr3_nt: TGTGCCAGCCTCCGGGATTTGAACACTGAAGCTTTCTTT; cdr3_aa: CASLRDLNTEAFF; d_call: NA; j_call: TRBJ1-1; v_call: TRBV2; clone_size: NA
cdr3_nt: TGTGCCTGGAGTGAAATGGGCGGCTACACCTTC; cdr3_aa: CAWSEMGGYTF; d_call: NA; j_call: TRBJ1-2; v_call: TRBV30; clone_size: NA
cdr3_nt: TGTGCCAGCGGACGAGGACAGGGGAAATGGGAGCAGTACTTC; cdr3_aa: CASGRGQGKWEQYF; d_call: TRBD1; j_call: TRBJ2-7; v_call: TRBV28; clone_size: NA
cdr3_nt: TGTGCCAGCAGCGTAAAGGCGGCAGCCCAGAACACTGAAGCTTTCTTT; cdr3_aa: CASSVKAAAQNTEAFF; d_call: NA; j_call: TRBJ1-1; v_call: TRBV9; clone_size: few